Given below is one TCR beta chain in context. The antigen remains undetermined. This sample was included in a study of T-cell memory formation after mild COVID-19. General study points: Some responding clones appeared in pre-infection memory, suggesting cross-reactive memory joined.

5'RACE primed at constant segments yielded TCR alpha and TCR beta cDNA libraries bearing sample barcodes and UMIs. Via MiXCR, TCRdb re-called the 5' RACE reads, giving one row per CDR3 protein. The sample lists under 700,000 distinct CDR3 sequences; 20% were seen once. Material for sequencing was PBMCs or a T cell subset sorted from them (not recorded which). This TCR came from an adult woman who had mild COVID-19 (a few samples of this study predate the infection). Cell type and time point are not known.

The CDR3 sequence is CSVLARSPANYGYTF. CDR3 nucleotide sequence: TGCAGCGTGCTAGCCCGATCTCCAGCTAACTATGGCTACACCTTC. The chain couples TRBV29-1 to TRBJ1-2; D unresolved. CDR3 size: 15 residues. Germline V gives CDR1 SQVTM, CDR2 ANQGSEA. Trimming pared 6 bases from V and 0 bases from J, leaving 17 bases between.